These T cell receptor beta chains were read from a single sample in a study of shared clonotypes between healthy human individuals. Profiling relied on immunoSEQ multiplex PCR, and the TCRdb table lists in-frame clones only, not all of them. The sample includes more than 850,000 clones, approximately 78% of them seen just once. Sample: memory CD4+ T cells from PBMCs. Receptors originate from a man younger than 30 in good health. Some clones in this sample may be carry-over from other donors' samples. CDR3s include the opening cysteine and the closing phenylalanine or tryptophan. D genes are given only for firm matches. The size field is filled for only some rows; it gives once, few, many or a size class.

j_call v_call clone_size d_call cdr3_nt cdr3_aa
TRBJ1-5 TRBV30 . . TGTGCCTGGAGTGTACTGGGGGGGTCTCAGCCCCAGCATTTT CAWSVLGGSQPQHF
TRBJ1-3 TRBV6-5 . . TGTGCCAGCAGGTCACCCGGGGGCTCTGGAAACACCATATATTTT CASRSPGGSGNTIYF
TRBJ1-1 TRBV30 . TRBD1 TGTGCCTGGATGACAGGGGGCACTGAAGCTTTCTTT CAWMTGGTEAFF
TRBJ2-3 TRBV30 . . TGTGCCTGGAGTGTGGGGGGCCCAGATACGCAGTATTTT CAWSVGGPDTQYF
TRBJ1-4 TRBV29-1 few . TGCAGCGTTGCGCAGTATGAAAAACTGTTTTTT CSVAQYEKLFF
TRBJ1-2 TRBV7-6 . . TGTGCCAGCAGCTTAGTCGGGAGGGACTACACCTTC CASSLVGRDYTF
TRBJ2-7 TRBV5-5 . . TGTGCCAGCAGCTCCCCACGGACAAAGCTCTACGAGCAGTACTTC CASSSPRTKLYEQYF
TRBJ2-5 TRBV6-6 . . TGTGCCAGCAGTTATAATGCGGGGGCCCAAGAGACCCAGTACTTC CASSYNAGAQETQYF
TRBJ2-1 TRBV18 . TRBD2 TGTGCCAGCTCGCCAAACAGTTCCAGCGGGAGTAAGTTCTTC CASSPNSSSGSKFF
TRBJ2-5 TRBV28 . . TGTGCCAGCAGTTTCGGCGAGACCCAGTACTTC CASSFGETQYF
TRBJ2-7 TRBV5-1 . . TGCGCCAGCAGCTTGGGCCGGGGAGGCTCCTACGAGCAGTACTTC CASSLGRGGSYEQYF
TRBJ1-5 TRBV19 . TRBD1 TGTGCCAGTAGACCAAAGAAGGGGACAGGGGAAAATCAGCCCCAGCATTTT CASRPKKGTGENQPQHF
TRBJ1-5 TRBV19 . . TGTGCCAGTAGTATTCTCAGGACTCAGCCCCAGCATTTT CASSILRTQPQHF
TRBJ2-3 TRBV27 . . TGTGCCAGCAGTCCCTCGGGCACAGATACGCAGTATTTT CASSPSGTDTQYF
TRBJ2-3 TRBV5-4 . TRBD2 TGTGCCAGCAGCTTGGGCGGGAGAGGCACAGATACGCAGTATTTT CASSLGGRGTDTQYF
TRBJ1-3 TRBV9 . . TGTGCCAGCAGCCCCGGACACATCTACTCTGGAAACACCATATATTTT CASSPGHIYSGNTIYF
TRBJ2-7 TRBV7-3 once TRBD1 TGTGCCAGCAGCTTACCGGGACAGGGAGGGAACTACGAGCAGTACTTC CASSLPGQGGNYEQYF
TRBJ2-7 TRBV11-2 . . TGTGCCAGCAGCTTCCAGGGGCACGAGCAGTACTTC CASSFQGHEQYF
TRBJ2-7 TRBV6-1 . . TGTGCCAGCAGTGATTTATCGGGAGTCGGCGAGCAGTACTTC CASSDLSGVGEQYF
TRBJ2-7 TRBV28 . TRBD1 TGTGCCAGCACCATAGGGACAGGGAGCTCCTACGAGCAGTACTTC CASTIGTGSSYEQYF
TRBJ2-5 TRBV6-5 . TRBD1 TGTGCCAGCAGTTACAGGACAGGGGGCGGAGAGACCCAGTACTTC CASSYRTGGGETQYF
TRBJ2-3 TRBV6-6 . TRBD2 TGTGCCAGCTTGGCCGGGGGGACTAGCACAGATACGCAGTATTTT CASLAGGTSTDTQYF
TRBJ2-5 TRBV2 . TRBD1 TGTGCCAGCGGGTTTGGCAGGGGGACGGAGACCCAGTACTTC CASGFGRGTETQYF
TRBJ2-7 TRBV5-1 . TRBD1 TGCGCCAGCAGCTTAGGACAGGGGGAGCAGTACTTC CASSLGQGEQYF
TRBJ2-5 TRBV2 . TRBD2 TGTGCCAGCAGACCCACTAGCGGTCGGTCGGAGACCCAGTACTTC CASRPTSGRSETQYF
TRBJ2-2 TRBV2 . . TGTGCCAGCAGTGAGGAGGGTCTGGAGAACACCGGGGAGCTGTTTTTT CASSEEGLENTGELFF
TRBJ1-3 TRBV28 few . TGTGCCAGCAGTTTGGCAGCCCGCAGCTCTGGAAACACCATATATTTT CASSLAARSSGNTIYF
TRBJ1-4 TRBV2 . . TGTGCCAGCAGTGAGGGGGGAACTAATGAAAAACTGTTTTTT CASSEGGTNEKLFF